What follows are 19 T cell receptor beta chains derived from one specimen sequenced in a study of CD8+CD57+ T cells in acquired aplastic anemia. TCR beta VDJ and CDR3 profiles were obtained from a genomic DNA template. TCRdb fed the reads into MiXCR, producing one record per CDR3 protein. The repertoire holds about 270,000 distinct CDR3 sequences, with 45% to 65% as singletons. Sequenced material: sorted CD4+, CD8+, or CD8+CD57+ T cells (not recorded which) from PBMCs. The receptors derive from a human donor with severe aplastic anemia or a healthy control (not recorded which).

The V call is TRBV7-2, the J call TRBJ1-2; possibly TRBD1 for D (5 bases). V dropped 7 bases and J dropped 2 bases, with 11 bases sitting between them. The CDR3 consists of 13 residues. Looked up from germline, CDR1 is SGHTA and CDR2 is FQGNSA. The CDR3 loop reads CASTPWGNYGYTF. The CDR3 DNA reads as TGTGCCAGCACCCCTTGGGGCAACTATGGCTACACCTTC. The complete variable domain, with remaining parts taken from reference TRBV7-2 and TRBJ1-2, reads GAGVSQSPSNKVTEKGKDVELRCDPISGHTALYWYRQSLGQGLEFLIYFQGNSAPDKSGLPSDRFSAERTGGSVSTLTIQRTQQEDSAVYLCASTPWGNYGYTFGSGTRLTVV.

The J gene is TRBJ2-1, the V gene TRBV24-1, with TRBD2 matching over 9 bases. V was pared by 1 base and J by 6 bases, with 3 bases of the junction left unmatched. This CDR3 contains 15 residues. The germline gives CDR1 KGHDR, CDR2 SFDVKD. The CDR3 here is CATSDLTSGLNEQFF. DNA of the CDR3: TGTGCCACCAGTGATTTAACTAGCGGGCTCAATGAGCAGTTCTTC.

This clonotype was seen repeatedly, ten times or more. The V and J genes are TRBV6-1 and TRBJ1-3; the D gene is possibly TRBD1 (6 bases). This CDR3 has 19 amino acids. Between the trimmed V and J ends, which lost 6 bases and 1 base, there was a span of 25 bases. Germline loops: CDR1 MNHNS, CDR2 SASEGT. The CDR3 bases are TGTGCCAGCAGAGCGAATGGGGGGCGGCAATTTTCATCTGGAAACACCATATATTTT. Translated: CASRANGGRQFSSGNTIYF.

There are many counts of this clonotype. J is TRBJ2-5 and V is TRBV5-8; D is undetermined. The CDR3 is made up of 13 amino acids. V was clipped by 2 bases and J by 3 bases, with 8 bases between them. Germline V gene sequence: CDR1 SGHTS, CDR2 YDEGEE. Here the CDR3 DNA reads TGTGCCAGCAGCTTAGTTAACAAAGAGACCCAGTACTTC. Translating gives CASSLVNKETQYF.

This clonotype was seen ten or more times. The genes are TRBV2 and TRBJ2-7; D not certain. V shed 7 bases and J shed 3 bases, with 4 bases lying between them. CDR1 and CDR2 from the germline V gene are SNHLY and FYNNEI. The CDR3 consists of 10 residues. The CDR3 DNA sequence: TGTGCCAGCAAAGACTACGAGCAGTACTTC. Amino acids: CASKDYEQYF.

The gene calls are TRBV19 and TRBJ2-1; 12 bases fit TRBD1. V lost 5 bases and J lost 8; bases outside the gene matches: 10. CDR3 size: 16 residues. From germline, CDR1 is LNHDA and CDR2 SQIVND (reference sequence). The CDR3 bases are TGTGCCAGTAGTCAGCAACCGGGACAGGGGGCGGATGAGCAGTTCTTC. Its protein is CASSQQPGQGADEQFF.

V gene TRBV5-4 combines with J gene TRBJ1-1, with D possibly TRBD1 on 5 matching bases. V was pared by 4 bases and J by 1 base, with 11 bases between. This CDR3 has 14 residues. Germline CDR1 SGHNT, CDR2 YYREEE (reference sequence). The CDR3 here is CASSPGPQNTEAFF. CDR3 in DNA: TGTGCCAGCAGCCCGGGACCGCAGAACACTGAAGCTTTCTTT.

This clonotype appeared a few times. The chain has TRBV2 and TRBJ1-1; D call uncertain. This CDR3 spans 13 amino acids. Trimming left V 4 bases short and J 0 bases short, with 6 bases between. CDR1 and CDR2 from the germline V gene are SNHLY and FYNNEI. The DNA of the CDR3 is TGTGCCAGCAGTGTTGAGTTGAACACTGAAGCTTTCTTT. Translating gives CASSVELNTEAFF.

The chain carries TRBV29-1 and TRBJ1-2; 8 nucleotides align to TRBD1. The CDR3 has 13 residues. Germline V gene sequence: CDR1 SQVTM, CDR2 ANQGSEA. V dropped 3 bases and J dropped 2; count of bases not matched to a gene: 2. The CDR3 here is CSVEDRENYGYTF. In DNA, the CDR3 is TGCAGCGTTGAGGACAGGGAGAACTATGGCTACACCTTC.

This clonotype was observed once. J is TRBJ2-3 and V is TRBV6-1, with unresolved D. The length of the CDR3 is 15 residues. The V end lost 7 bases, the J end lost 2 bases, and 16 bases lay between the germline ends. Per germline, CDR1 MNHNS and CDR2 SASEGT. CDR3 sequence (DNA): TGTGCCAGCACCGAAGCCTTGGGCCCCACAGATACGCAGTATTTT. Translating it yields CASTEALGPTDTQYF.

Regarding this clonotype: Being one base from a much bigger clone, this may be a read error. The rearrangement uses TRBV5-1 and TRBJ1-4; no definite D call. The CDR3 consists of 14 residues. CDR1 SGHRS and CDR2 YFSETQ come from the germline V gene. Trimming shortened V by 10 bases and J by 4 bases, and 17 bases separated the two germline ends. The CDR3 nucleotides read TGCGCCGGTGGGCCCTCTATATATAATGAAAAACTGTTTTTT. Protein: CAGGPSIYNEKLFF.

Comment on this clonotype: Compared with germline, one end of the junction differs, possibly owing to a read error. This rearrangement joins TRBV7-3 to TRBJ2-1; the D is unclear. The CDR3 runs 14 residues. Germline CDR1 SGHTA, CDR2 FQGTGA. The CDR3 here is CDSSLVGSYNEQFF. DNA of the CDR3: TGTGACAGCAGTTTGGTGGGCTCCTACAATGAGCAGTTCTTC.

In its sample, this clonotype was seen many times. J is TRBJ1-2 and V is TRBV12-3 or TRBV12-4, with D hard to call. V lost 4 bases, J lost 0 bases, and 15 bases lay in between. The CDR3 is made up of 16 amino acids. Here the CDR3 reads CASSYGEIVANYGYTF. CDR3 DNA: TGTGCCAGCAGTTATGGAGAAATCGTTGCTAACTATGGCTACACCTTC.

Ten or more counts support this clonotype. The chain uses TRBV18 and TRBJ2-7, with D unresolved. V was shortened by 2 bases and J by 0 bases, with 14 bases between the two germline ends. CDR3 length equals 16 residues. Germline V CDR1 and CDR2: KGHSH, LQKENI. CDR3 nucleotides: TGTGCCAGCTCACCAATTATGCCGGCTAGCTCCTACGAGCAGTACTTC. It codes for CASSPIMPASSYEQYF.

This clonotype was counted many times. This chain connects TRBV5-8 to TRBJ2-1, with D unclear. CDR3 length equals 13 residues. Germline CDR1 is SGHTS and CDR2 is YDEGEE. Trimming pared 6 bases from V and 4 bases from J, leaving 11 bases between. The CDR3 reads CASTRSRYNEQFF. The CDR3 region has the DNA TGTGCCAGCACCAGATCGCGGTACAATGAGCAGTTCTTC.

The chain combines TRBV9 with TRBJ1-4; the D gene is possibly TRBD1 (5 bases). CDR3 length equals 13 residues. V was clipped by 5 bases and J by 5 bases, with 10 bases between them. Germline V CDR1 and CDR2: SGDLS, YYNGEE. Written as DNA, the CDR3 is TGTGCCAGCAGTCGGGGGGGAAATGAAAAACTGTTTTTT. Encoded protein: CASSRGGNEKLFF.

The CDR3 loop is CASSPGGVYGYTF. In DNA, the CDR3 is TGTGCCAGCAGCCCGGGCGGGGTATATGGCTACACCTTC. The chain uses TRBV7-6 and TRBJ1-2; D is ambiguous. Trimming cost V 5 bases and J 5 bases, with 12 bases left between them. The CDR3 consists of 13 residues. Germline V gene sequence: CDR1 SGHVS, CDR2 FNYEAQ. Drawing the rest from reference TRBV7-6 and TRBJ1-2, the complete variable domain is GAGVSQSPRYKVTKRGQDVALRCDPISGHVSLYWYRQALGQGPEFLTYFNYEAQQDKSGLPNDRFSAERPEGSISTLTIQRTEQRDSAMYRCASSPGGVYGYTFGSGTRLTVV.

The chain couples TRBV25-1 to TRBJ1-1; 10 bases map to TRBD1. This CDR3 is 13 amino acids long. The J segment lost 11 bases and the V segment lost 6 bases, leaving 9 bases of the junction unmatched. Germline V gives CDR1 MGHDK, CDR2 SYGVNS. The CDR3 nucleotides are TGTGCCAGCAGCCGAGACGGACAGGGGGAGGCTTTCTTT. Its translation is CASSRDGQGEAFF.

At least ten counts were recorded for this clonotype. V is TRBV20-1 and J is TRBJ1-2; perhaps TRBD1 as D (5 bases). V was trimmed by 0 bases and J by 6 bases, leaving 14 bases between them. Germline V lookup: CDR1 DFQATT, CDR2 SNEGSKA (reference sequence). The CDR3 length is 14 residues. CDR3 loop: CSAREWGRDHGYTF. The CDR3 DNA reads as TGCAGTGCTAGAGAGTGGGGCAGGGACCATGGCTACACCTTC.